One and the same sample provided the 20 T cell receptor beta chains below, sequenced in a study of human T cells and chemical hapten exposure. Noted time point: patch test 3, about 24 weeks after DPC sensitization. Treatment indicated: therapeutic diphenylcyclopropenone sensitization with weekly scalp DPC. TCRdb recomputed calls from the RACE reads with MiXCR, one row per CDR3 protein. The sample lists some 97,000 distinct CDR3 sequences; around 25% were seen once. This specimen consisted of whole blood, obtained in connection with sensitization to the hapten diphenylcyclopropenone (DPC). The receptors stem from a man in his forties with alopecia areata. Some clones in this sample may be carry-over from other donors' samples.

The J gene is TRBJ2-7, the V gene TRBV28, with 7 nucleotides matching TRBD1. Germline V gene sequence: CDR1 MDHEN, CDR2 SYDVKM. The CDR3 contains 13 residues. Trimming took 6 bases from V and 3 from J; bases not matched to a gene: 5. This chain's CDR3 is CASSTGTDYEQYF. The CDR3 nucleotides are TGTGCCAGCAGCACCGGGACAGACTACGAGCAGTACTTC.

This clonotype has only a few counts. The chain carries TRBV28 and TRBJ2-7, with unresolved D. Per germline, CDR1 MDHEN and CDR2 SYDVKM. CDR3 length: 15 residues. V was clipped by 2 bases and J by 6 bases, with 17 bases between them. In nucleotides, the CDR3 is TGTGCCAGCAGTTTACAGGAGAACCTACTGATCGAGCAGTACTTC. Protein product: CASSLQENLLIEQYF.

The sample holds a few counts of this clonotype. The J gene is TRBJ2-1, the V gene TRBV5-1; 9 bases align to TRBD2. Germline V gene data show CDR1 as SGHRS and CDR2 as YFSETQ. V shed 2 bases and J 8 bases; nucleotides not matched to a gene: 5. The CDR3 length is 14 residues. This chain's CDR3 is CASSFQGTSYEQFF. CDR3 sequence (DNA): TGCGCCAGCAGCTTCCAAGGGACTAGCTATGAGCAGTTCTTC. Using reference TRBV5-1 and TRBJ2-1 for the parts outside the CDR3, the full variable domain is KAGVTQTPRYLIKTRGQQVTLSCSPISGHRSVSWYQQTPGQGLQFLFEYFSETQRNKGNFPGRFSGRQFSNSRSEMNVSTLELGDSALYLCASSFQGTSYEQFFGPGTRLTVL.

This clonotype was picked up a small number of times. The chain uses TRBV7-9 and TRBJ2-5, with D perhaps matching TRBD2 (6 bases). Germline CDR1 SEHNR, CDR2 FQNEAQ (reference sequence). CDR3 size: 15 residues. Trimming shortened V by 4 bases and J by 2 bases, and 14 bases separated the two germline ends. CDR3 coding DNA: TGTGCCAGCAGCTGGGCAGCGGGCGCACAAGAGACCCAGTACTTC. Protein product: CASSWAAGAQETQYF.

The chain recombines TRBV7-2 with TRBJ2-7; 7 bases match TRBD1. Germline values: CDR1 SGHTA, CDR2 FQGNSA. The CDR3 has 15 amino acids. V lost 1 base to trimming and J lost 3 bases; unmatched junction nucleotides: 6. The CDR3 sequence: CASSLGRQGLYEQYF. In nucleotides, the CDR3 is TGTGCCAGCAGCTTAGGACGACAGGGTCTCTACGAGCAGTACTTC. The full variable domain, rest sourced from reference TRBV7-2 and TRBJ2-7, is GAGVSQSPSNKVTEKGKDVELRCDPISGHTALYWYRQSLGQGLEFLIYFQGNSAPDKSGLPSDRFSAERTGGSVSTLTIQRTQQEDSAVYLCASSLGRQGLYEQYFGPGTRLTVT.

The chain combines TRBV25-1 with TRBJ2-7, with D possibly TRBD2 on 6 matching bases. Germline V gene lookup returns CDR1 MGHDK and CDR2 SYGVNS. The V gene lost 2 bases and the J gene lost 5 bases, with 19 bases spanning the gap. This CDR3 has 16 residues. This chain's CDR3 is CASSERRGMNRDEQYF. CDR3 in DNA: TGTGCCAGCAGTGAAAGGAGGGGAATGAATAGGGACGAGCAGTACTTC.

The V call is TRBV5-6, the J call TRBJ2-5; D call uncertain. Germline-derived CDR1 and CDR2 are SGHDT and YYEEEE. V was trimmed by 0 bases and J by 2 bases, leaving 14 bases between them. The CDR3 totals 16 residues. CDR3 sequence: CASSLVPILGQETQYF. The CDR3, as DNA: TGTGCCAGCAGCTTGGTCCCGATATTGGGGCAAGAGACCCAGTACTTC.

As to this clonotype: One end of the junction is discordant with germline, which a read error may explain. The chain's CDR3 is CATSDSSRGTNEQFF. As DNA, the CDR3 is TGTGCCACCAGCGATTCGTCCCGTGGCACCAATGAGCAGTTCTTC. V and J are TRBV24-1 and TRBJ2-1; D remains ambiguous. CDR3 length: 15 amino acids. CDR1 is KGHDR and CDR2 is SFDVKD in the germline V gene.

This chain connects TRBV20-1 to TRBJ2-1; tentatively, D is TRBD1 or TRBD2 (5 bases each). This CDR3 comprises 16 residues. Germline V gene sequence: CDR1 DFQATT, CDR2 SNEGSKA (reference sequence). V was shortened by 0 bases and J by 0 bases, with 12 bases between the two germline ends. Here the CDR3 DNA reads TGCAGTGCTAGAGATCCGAGGGACCGCTCCTACAATGAGCAGTTCTTC. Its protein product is CSARDPRDRSYNEQFF.

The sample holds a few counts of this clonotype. The CDR3 region is CASSLSVGGQLNTEAFF. The CDR3 nucleotides are TGTGCCAGCAGCTTATCGGTGGGCGGACAGTTGAACACTGAAGCTTTCTTT. J is TRBJ1-1 and V is TRBV7-2, with a tentative D call TRBD1 (6 bases). This CDR3 is built from 17 residues. Germline CDR1 and CDR2: SGHTA and FQGNSA. Trimming removed 2 bases at V and 0 bases at J, with 16 bases between. Combining the CDR3 with reference TRBV7-2 and TRBJ1-1 gives the whole variable domain GAGVSQSPSNKVTEKGKDVELRCDPISGHTALYWYRQSLGQGLEFLIYFQGNSAPDKSGLPSDRFSAERTGGSVSTLTIQRTQQEDSAVYLCASSLSVGGQLNTEAFFGQGTRLTVV.

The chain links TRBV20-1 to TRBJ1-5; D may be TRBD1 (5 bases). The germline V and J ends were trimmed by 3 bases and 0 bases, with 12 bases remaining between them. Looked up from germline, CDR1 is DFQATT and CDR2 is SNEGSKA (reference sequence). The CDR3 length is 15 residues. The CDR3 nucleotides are TGCAGTGCTAGGTATGGGGGAAATAGCAATCAGCCCCAGCATTTT. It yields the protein CSARYGGNSNQPQHF.

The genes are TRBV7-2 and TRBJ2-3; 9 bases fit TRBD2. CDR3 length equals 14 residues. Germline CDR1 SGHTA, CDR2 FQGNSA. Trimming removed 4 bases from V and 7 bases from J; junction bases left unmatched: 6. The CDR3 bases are TGTGCCAGCAGCTCTTCTAGCGGGACTTATACGCAGTATTTT. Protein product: CASSSSSGTYTQYF.

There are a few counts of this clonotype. Here the CDR3 DNA reads TGTGCCAGCAGCTTCCCGGGACGAGCGAGCTACGAGCAGTACTTC. It codes for CASSFPGRASYEQYF. The genes are TRBV3-1 and TRBJ2-7, with D perhaps matching TRBD1 or TRBD2 (5 bases each). The V and J ends lost 5 bases and 3 bases respectively, with 17 bases between them. The CDR3 contains 15 residues. Germline assignment: CDR1 LGHDT and CDR2 YNNKEL (reference sequence).

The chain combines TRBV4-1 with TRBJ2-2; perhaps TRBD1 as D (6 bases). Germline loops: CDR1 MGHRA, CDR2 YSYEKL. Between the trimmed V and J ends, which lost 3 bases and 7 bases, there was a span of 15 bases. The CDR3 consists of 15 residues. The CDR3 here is CASSQGTGFVGELFF. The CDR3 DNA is TGCGCCAGCAGCCAGGGAACAGGGTTCGTCGGGGAGCTGTTTTTT.

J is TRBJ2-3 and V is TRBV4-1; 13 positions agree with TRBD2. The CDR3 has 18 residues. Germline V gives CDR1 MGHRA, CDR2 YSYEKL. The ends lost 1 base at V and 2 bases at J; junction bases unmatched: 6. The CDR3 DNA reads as TGCGCCAGCAGCCAAGCCCCTGGGACTAGCGGGGTCACAGATACGCAGTATTTT. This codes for CASSQAPGTSGVTDTQYF.

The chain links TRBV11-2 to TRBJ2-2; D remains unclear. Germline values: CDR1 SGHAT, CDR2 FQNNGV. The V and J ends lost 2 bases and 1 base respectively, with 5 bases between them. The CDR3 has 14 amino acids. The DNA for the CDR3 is TGTGCCAGCAGCTTACTCCTGAACACCGGGGAGCTGTTTTTT. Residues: CASSLLLNTGELFF.

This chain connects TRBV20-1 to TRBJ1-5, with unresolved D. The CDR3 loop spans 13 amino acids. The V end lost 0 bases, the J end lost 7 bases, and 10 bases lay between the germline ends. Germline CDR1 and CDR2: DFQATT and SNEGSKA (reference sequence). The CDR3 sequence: CSAREGSSQPQHF. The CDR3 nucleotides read TGCAGTGCTAGAGAGGGGTCGAGCCAGCCCCAGCATTTT.

The CDR3 sequence: CASSLLGYHEQYF. The CDR3 nucleotides are TGTGCCAGCAGTTTGTTGGGCTACCACGAGCAGTACTTC. The chain is built from TRBV12-3 or TRBV12-4 and TRBJ2-7, with D unclear. The length of the CDR3 is 13 residues. The V end was cut by 3 bases, the J end by 5 bases, with 11 bases between.

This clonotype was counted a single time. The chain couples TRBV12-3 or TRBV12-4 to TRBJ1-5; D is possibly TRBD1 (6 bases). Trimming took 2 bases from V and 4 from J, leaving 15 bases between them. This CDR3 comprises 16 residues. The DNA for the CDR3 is TGTGCCAGCAGTTTAAGGGGGGGGGCGCGGAATCAGCCCCAGCATTTT. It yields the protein CASSLRGGARNQPQHF.

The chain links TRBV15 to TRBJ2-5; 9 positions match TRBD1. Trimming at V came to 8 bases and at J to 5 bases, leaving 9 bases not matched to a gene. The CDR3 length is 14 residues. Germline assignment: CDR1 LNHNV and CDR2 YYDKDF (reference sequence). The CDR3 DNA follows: TGTGCCACCGGGCGGACAGGGGTGGGGGAGACCCAGTACTTC. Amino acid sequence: CATGRTGVGETQYF.